The source of this T cell receptor (beta chain) is a study of response to subunit inactivated influenza vaccine. Points from the study as a whole: Authors suggested each seasonal influenza vaccination recruits few new T cells.

TCRdb used MiXCR to reprocess the RT-PCR reads, holding one entry per CDR3 protein. The profile shows 550,000 to 800,000 distinct CDR3 sequences, around 16% of them singletons. A word on this clonotype: Its target is not known.

The ends were cut back, 5 bases at V and 5 bases at J, with 12 bases in the middle. Germline loops: CDR1 LNHNV, CDR2 YYDKDF (reference sequence). This CDR3 contains 13 residues. The sequence came from a man aged 45-65 years who received an inactivated influenza vaccine. Sequencing was performed on PBMCs from blood, taken roughly 12 days after vaccination. The gene calls are TRBV15 and TRBJ1-1; D unclear. Written as DNA, the CDR3 is TGTGCCACCAGCTCCACGGTGGGGACTGAAGCTTTCTTT. Translation: CATSSTVGTEAFF.